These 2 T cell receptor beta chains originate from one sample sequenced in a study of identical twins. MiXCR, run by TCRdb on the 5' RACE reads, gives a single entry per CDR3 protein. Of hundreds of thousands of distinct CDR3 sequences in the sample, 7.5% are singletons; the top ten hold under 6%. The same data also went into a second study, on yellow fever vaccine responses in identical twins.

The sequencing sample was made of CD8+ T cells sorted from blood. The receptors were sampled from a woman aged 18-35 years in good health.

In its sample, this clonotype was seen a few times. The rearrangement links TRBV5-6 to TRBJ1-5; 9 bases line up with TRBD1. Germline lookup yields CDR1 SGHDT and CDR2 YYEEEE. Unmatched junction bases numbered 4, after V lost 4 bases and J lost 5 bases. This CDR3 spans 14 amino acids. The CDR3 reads CASSIQGADQPQHF. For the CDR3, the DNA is TGTGCCAGCAGCATACAGGGGGCGGATCAGCCCCAGCATTTT.

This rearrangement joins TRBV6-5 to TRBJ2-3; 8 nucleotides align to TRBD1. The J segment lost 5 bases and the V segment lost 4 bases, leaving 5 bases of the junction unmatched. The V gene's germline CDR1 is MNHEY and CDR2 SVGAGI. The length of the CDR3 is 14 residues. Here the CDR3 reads CASSWGQEVDTQYF. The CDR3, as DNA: TGTGCCAGCAGTTGGGGACAGGAGGTAGATACGCAGTATTTT.